This T cell receptor beta chain was obtained from a study of T cells of healthy individuals. TCRdb re-derived calls from the 5' RACE reads in MiXCR, one entry per CDR3 protein. The sample shows over 95,000 distinct CDR3 sequences, approximately 15% of them seen only once. The TCR sequence derives from a human donor in good health.

Written as DNA, the CDR3 is TGTGCCAGCAGCTCAGCGGGGCAGGACATTCAGTACTTC. Translation gives CASSSAGQDIQYF. The rearrangement uses TRBV7-9 and TRBJ2-4; 7 bases match TRBD2. Trimming took 4 bases from V and 8 from J; bases not matched to a gene: 5. The germline gives CDR1 SEHNR, CDR2 FQNEAQ (reference sequence). The CDR3 is 13 amino acids.